These 25 T cell receptor beta chains came from one sample sequenced in a study of vaccination effects on CD4 cells after COVID-19. Isolation of CD4+ T cells took place after about 10 days of culture. The person's infection with SARS-CoV-2, confirmed by PCR, took place between March and December 2020. The vaccine given was either BNT162b2 or mRNA-1273, in two doses. The protocol was immunoSEQ multiplex PCR, while the TCRdb copy is restricted to in-frame clones and leaves out a portion. The sample carries nearly 35,000 clones, around 80% recorded once. These TCRs are of unknown antigen specificity. The starting material was CD4+ T cells from PBMCs cultured without peptide, obtained after COVID-19 vaccination. The source is a human donor who had a prior SARS-CoV-2 infection.

The V gene is TRBV27, the J gene TRBJ2-3, with 9 bases that match TRBD1. V lost 3 bases to trimming and J lost 3 bases; unmatched junction nucleotides: 1. The CDR3 contains 14 residues. Germline V gives CDR1 MNHEY, CDR2 SMNVEV (reference sequence). The CDR3 nucleotides are TGTGCCAGCAGTTTTGACAGGGGGACAGATACGCAGTATTTT. Residues: CASSFDRGTDTQYF.

The chain recombines TRBV7-8 with TRBJ2-7, with D uncertain. The CDR3 has 13 residues. From germline, CDR1 is SGHVS and CDR2 FQNEAQ. Trimming pared 5 bases from V and 3 bases from J, leaving 11 bases between. The CDR3 sequence is CASSPLGVYEQYF. The CDR3 DNA follows: TGTGCCAGCAGCCCCCTCGGAGTCTACGAGCAGTACTTC.

V usage is TRBV29-1 and J usage is TRBJ2-7; 11 bases agree with TRBD2. The CDR3 totals 14 residues. Trimming cost V 7 bases and J 0 bases; bases outside gene matches: 5. Germline V CDR1 and CDR2: SQVTM, ANQGSEA. The CDR3 bases are TGCAGCGCCACCGGACTAGCGGGCTCCTACGAGCAGTACTTC. Its translation is CSATGLAGSYEQYF.

The genes are TRBV5-1 and TRBJ2-5; TRBD1 might be the D (5 bases). This CDR3 spans 16 amino acids. Looked up from germline, CDR1 is SGHRS and CDR2 is YFSETQ. Trimming pared 0 bases from V and 1 base from J, leaving 13 bases between. The CDR3: CASSLAQGVTQETQYF. The CDR3, as DNA: TGCGCCAGCAGCTTGGCCCAGGGCGTCACCCAAGAGACCCAGTACTTC.

CDR3 DNA sequence: TGTGCCAGCAGCTTAGCAGTGGGGGGAGATAGCGAACAAGAGACCCAGTACTTC. This encodes CASSLAVGGDSEQETQYF. V is TRBV7-8 and J is TRBJ2-5, with a possible D match to TRBD2 (6 bases). Germline CDR1 SGHVS, CDR2 FQNEAQ. The CDR3 has 18 amino acids. Trimming stripped 0 bases from V and 2 bases from J, with 19 bases between. Full variable domain (rest looked up from reference TRBV7-8 and TRBJ2-5): GAGVSQSPRYKVAKRGQDVALRCDPISGHVSLFWYQQALGQGPEFLTYFQNEAQLDKSGLPSDRFFAERPEGSVSTLKIQRTQQEDSAVYLCASSLAVGGDSEQETQYFGPGTRLLVL.

This clone was seen only once. The chain employs TRBV21-1 and TRBJ2-5; the table names TRBD1, a call not compared with the DNA. TRBV21-1 is a pseudogene locus. This CDR3 is 19 amino acids long. CDR3 residues: CASSLSGRWGRQSGKTQYF. The CDR3 bases are TGTGCCAGCAGCCTCAGCGGAAGGTGGGGGCGACAAAGCGGAAAGACCCAGTACTTC.

The V gene is TRBV3-1 (or the pseudogene TRBV3-2), the J gene TRBJ2-5; 11 nucleotides align to TRBD2. The V gene's germline CDR1 is LGHDT and CDR2 YNNKEL (reference sequence). The CDR3 extends over 18 amino acids. After removal of 1 base from V and 1 base from J, the junction contained 8 bases not matched to a gene. The CDR3 region is CASSQAWGLAGGQETQYF. In nucleotides, the CDR3 is TGTGCCAGCAGCCAAGCCTGGGGCCTAGCGGGGGGCCAAGAGACCCAGTACTTC.

The chain uses TRBV15 and TRBJ2-1, with 12 bases aligning to TRBD2. Germline CDR1 and CDR2: LNHNV and YYDKDF (reference sequence). Unmatched junction bases numbered 4, after V lost 2 bases and J lost 2 bases. The CDR3 covers 17 residues. The CDR3 DNA is TGTGCCACCAGCAGATCCGGGACTAGCGGGCCCTACAATGAGCAGTTCTTC. As protein: CATSRSGTSGPYNEQFF.

The rearrangement links TRBV6-1 to TRBJ1-6, with a weak D call TRBD1 (5 bases). This CDR3 is built from 16 residues. CDR1 MNHNS and CDR2 SASEGT come from the germline V gene. With 1 base removed from V and 10 bases from J, the gap between germline ends came to 17 bases. The CDR3 here is CASSEGRDLAGSPLHF. The CDR3, as DNA: TGTGCCAGCAGTGAAGGCAGGGACCTTGCTGGGTCACCCCTCCACTTT.

This rearrangement joins TRBV29-1 to TRBJ2-3, with 7 bases that match TRBD2. The CDR3 totals 15 residues. Germline V CDR1 and CDR2: SQVTM, ANQGSEA. The V gene end was trimmed by 7 bases and the J gene end by 2 bases; junction bases not matched to a gene: 12. The CDR3 nucleotides read TGCAGCGCTCGCGCCGGGACTACGACCACAGATACGCAGTATTTT. Its protein is CSARAGTTTTDTQYF.

This clone showed up just a few times. The chain has TRBV5-1 and TRBJ1-2; D uncertain. Germline V gives CDR1 SGHRS, CDR2 YFSETQ. Deletions cut 5 bases from V and 4 bases from J, with 9 bases between. The length of the CDR3 is 12 residues. The CDR3 sequence is CASSSGSYGYTF. The CDR3, as DNA: TGCGCCAGCAGTTCCGGGTCCTATGGCTACACCTTC. The variable domain in full, completed from reference TRBV5-1 and TRBJ1-2, reads KAGVTQTPRYLIKTRGQQVTLSCSPISGHRSVSWYQQTPGQGLQFLFEYFSETQRNKGNFPGRFSGRQFSNSRSEMNVSTLELGDSALYLCASSSGSYGYTFGSGTRLTVV.

The rearrangement links TRBV18 to TRBJ2-3, with TRBD2 identical over 7 bases. The germline gives CDR1 KGHSH, CDR2 LQKENI. Trimming cost V 1 base and J 3 bases; bases outside gene matches: 4. This CDR3 spans 15 amino acids. The CDR3 bases are TGTGCCAGCTCACCACTCTCGGGGGGAACAGATACGCAGTATTTT. It encodes CASSPLSGGTDTQYF.

The chain links TRBV14 to TRBJ2-6; D is possibly TRBD1 (6 bases). V was clipped by 5 bases and J by 1 base, with 12 bases between them. Germline V gene data show CDR1 as SGHDN and CDR2 as FVKESK. The CDR3 spans 16 residues. The CDR3 DNA follows: TGTGCCAGCAGCTCCTACAGGGCTTCTGGGGCCAACGTCCTGACTTTC. It specifies CASSSYRASGANVLTF.

The genes are TRBV7-9 and TRBJ2-1; 10 nucleotides align to TRBD1. J was trimmed by 3 bases and V by 5 bases; bases with no gene match: 4. The CDR3 is 15 amino acids. CDR1 is SEHNR, CDR2 FQNEAQ, per germline (reference sequence). The CDR3 DNA reads TGTGCCAGCAGCCCCGGGACAGGGGACTACAATGAGCAGTTCTTC. This sequence encodes CASSPGTGDYNEQFF. Variable domain in full (rest from reference TRBV7-9 and TRBJ2-1): DTGVSQNPRHKITKRGQNVTFRCDPISEHNRLYWYRQTLGQGPEFLTYFQNEAQLEKSRLLSDRFSAERPKGSFSTLEIQRTEQGDSAMYLCASSPGTGDYNEQFFGPGTRLTVL.

This chain joins TRBV6-1 and TRBJ1-5, with no clear D. Germline values: CDR1 MNHNS, CDR2 SASEGT. The CDR3 is 14 amino acids. Trimming removed 2 bases from V and 4 bases from J, with 9 bases in between. The CDR3 region is CASSENVLNQPQHF. The CDR3 DNA reads TGTGCCAGCAGTGAAAATGTCCTGAATCAGCCCCAGCATTTT.

This clone was recorded once. V gene TRBV12-5 combines with J gene TRBJ2-7; possible D gene TRBD1, 6 bases. Germline values: CDR1 LGHNT, CDR2 FRNRAP. The CDR3 contains 18 residues. V lost 3 bases and J 6 bases, leaving 27 bases between the germline ends. CDR3 DNA sequence: TGTGCTAGTGGTTTCGGCGAACCCGGGACACCCAAGGGAACCGAGCAGTACTTC. Protein sequence: CASGFGEPGTPKGTEQYF.

The DNA of the CDR3 is TGTGCCAGCAGAGACAGGGTTGTGACAGATACGCAGTATTTT. As protein: CASRDRVVTDTQYF. V usage is TRBV2 and J usage is TRBJ2-3, with 7 bases fitting TRBD1. Germline V gene data show CDR1 as SNHLY and CDR2 as FYNNEI. There are 14 residues in the CDR3. Germline trimming cut 6 bases from V and 3 bases from J; bases unmatched to any gene: 6. The complete variable domain, with remaining parts taken from reference TRBV2 and TRBJ2-3, reads EPEVTQTPSHQVTQMGQEVILRCVPISNHLYFYWYRQILGQKVEFLVSFYNNEISEKSEIFDDQFSVERPDGSNFTLKIRSTKLEDSAMYFCASRDRVVTDTQYFGPGTRLTVL.

The genes are TRBV12-3 or TRBV12-4 and TRBJ2-1; no clear D. The V gene lost 5 bases and the J gene lost 8 bases, with 7 bases spanning the gap. CDR3 length equals 11 residues. The CDR3, as DNA: TGTGCCAGCAGTCGGCTGGATGAGCAGTTCTTC. Amino acid sequence: CASSRLDEQFF.

The gene calls are TRBV6-2 or TRBV6-3 and TRBJ2-7, with D maybe TRBD2 (6 bases). Deletions cut 5 bases from V and 7 bases from J, with 12 bases between. The CDR3 runs to 12 residues. Germline V gene sequence: CDR1 MNHEY, CDR2 SVGEGT. The CDR3 here is CASSTGGREQYF. CDR3 in DNA: TGTGCCAGCAGTACGGGTGGGAGGGAGCAGTACTTC.

The chain has TRBV5-6 and TRBJ2-5, with TRBD1 matching over 10 bases. The CDR3 consists of 15 residues. J lost 2 bases, V lost 2 bases, and 3 bases had no gene match. The germline V gene encodes CDR1 SGHDT and CDR2 YYEEEE. The CDR3 region is CASSFRDRGQETQYF. The CDR3 region has the DNA TGTGCCAGCAGCTTCCGGGACAGGGGTCAAGAGACCCAGTACTTC.

This sequence joins TRBV9 and TRBJ2-5, with D tentatively TRBD2 (6 bases). The V and J ends lost 4 bases and 3 bases respectively, with 10 bases between them. The CDR3 consists of 13 residues. Germline values: CDR1 SGDLS, CDR2 YYNGEE. The CDR3 DNA sequence: TGTGCCAGCAGCCCGGGACTTGAAGAGACCCAGTACTTC. Residues: CASSPGLEETQYF.

The chain couples TRBV6-5 to TRBJ2-1; 8 positions agree with TRBD2. The CDR3 has 16 residues. The germline CDR1 and CDR2 sequences are MNHEY and SVGAGI. Germline trimming cut 6 bases from V and 0 bases from J; bases unmatched to any gene: 7. The CDR3 here is CASRYQTSASYNEQFF. As DNA, the CDR3 is TGTGCCAGCAGATACCAGACTAGCGCCTCCTACAATGAGCAGTTCTTC.

This clone has only a few counts. The chain links TRBV7-3 to TRBJ2-2; 11 bases fit TRBD2. Germline CDR1 reads SGHTA; CDR2 reads FQGTGA. J lost 8 bases, V lost 5 bases, and 16 bases had no gene match. This CDR3 is built from 18 residues. The CDR3 nucleotides read TGTGCCAGCAGCCGAGACTCCCGATTTACTAGCGGGAGAGGGGAGCTGTTTTTT. It yields the protein CASSRDSRFTSGRGELFF.

The chain combines TRBV4-2 with TRBJ1-5; the D gene is possibly TRBD1 (5 bases). Germline V CDR1 and CDR2: LGHNA, YNFKEQ. This CDR3 spans 14 amino acids. V lost 2 bases, J lost 1 base, and 6 bases lay in between. The DNA of the CDR3 is TGTGCCAGCAGCCAAAGGGACAGCAATCAGCCCCAGCATTTT. Translating it yields CASSQRDSNQPQHF.

The rearrangement links TRBV4-2 to TRBJ2-4; 7 bases match TRBD1. The CDR3 contains 15 residues. Looked up from germline, CDR1 is LGHNA and CDR2 is YNFKEQ. The trim removed 1 base at V and 4 bases at J, leaving 4 bases unmatched. The CDR3: CASSQADRRKNIQYF. CDR3 coding DNA: TGTGCCAGCAGCCAAGCGGACAGGAGAAAAAACATTCAGTACTTC.